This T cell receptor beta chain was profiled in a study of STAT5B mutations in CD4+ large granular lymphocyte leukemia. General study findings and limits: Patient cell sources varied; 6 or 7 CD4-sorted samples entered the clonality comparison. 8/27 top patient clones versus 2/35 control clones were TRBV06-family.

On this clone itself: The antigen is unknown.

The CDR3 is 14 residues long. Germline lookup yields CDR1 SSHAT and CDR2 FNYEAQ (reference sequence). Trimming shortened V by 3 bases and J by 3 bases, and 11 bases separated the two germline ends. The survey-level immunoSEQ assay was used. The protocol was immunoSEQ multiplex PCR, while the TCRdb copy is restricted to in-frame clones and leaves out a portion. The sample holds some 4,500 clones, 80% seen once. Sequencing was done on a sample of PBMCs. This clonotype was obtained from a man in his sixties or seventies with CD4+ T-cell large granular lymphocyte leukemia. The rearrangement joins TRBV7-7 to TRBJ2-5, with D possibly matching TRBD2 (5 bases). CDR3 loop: CASSFPGSKETQYF. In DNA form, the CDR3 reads TGTGCCAGCAGCTTTCCGGGGTCCAAAGAGACCCAGTACTTC.